The 17 T cell receptor beta chains in this list originate from one sample, sequenced in a study of blood T cell repertoires in COVID-19. Data came from immunoSEQ multiplex PCR; TCRdb stores just in-frame clones and leaves some out. The sample shows tens of thousands of clones, 82% of them seen only once. Sequencing used peripheral blood. These receptor sequences come from a human donor in a cohort sampled during active COVID-19.

This CDR3 reads CASSQLALVPDTQYF. In DNA, the CDR3 is TGTGCCAGCAGCCAATTAGCTCTGGTCCCAGATACGCAGTATTTT. This chain uses TRBV3-1 (or the pseudogene TRBV3-2) with TRBJ2-3; no firm D call. This CDR3 contains 15 residues. Looked up from germline, CDR1 is LGHDT and CDR2 is YNNKEL (reference sequence). Trimming cost V 2 bases and J 4 bases, with 13 bases left between them.

A single count supports this clone. The chain carries TRBV18 and TRBJ2-5, with TRBD1 matching over 8 bases. Germline assignment: CDR1 KGHSH and CDR2 LQKENI. The CDR3 sequence is 14 residues long. J gave up 3 bases and V 5 bases, and 5 bases lay outside the gene matches. The CDR3 DNA reads TGTGCCAGCTCAGGGGACAGGCAGAAAGAGACCCAGTACTTC. Its protein product is CASSGDRQKETQYF.

CDR3 region: CASTRGGQGARKLFF. The CDR3, as DNA: TGTGCCAGCACCCGGGGGGGACAGGGGGCCCGAAAACTGTTTTTT. The rearrangement uses TRBV7-8 and TRBJ1-4; 12 nucleotides align to TRBD1. This CDR3 has 15 amino acids. J lost 10 bases, V lost 7 bases, and 10 bases had no gene match. The germline gives CDR1 SGHVS, CDR2 FQNEAQ.

The chain recombines TRBV28 with TRBJ1-5, with D possibly being TRBD1 (6 bases). V lost 6 bases and J lost 4, with 10 bases in between. The CDR3 totals 13 residues. Per the germline V gene, CDR1 is MDHEN and CDR2 is SYDVKM. CDR3 in amino acids: CASSWGQNQPQHF. The CDR3 DNA is TGTGCCAGCAGCTGGGGACAAAATCAGCCCCAGCATTTT.

V and J are TRBV19 and TRBJ2-5; D may be TRBD1 (5 bases). Trimming pared 4 bases from V and 1 base from J, leaving 13 bases between. The germline gives CDR1 LNHDA, CDR2 SQIVND (reference sequence). The CDR3 loop spans 15 amino acids. This CDR3 is CASSKLGHLQETQYF. The CDR3, as DNA: TGTGCCAGTAGTAAACTTGGACACCTCCAAGAGACCCAGTACTTC.

This chain joins TRBV6-5 and TRBJ1-1; D might be TRBD1 (6 bases). Germline-derived CDR1 and CDR2 are MNHEY and SVGAGI. The CDR3 length is 14 residues. V was clipped by 7 bases and J by 6 bases, with 18 bases between them. CDR3 DNA sequence: TGTGCCAGCAACCCGACTGGGGGCCGGGCTGAAGCTTTCTTT. Its translation is CASNPTGGRAEAFF.

The chain carries TRBV5-1 and TRBJ1-3; possibly TRBD1 for D (5 bases). V shed 5 bases and J shed 2 bases, with 11 bases lying between them. This CDR3 region has 14 residues. Germline V gene sequence: CDR1 SGHRS, CDR2 YFSETQ. CDR3 DNA sequence: TGCGCCAGCAGATCACAGGTACCTGGAAACACCATATATTTT. Translated: CASRSQVPGNTIYF.

The chain recombines TRBV27 with TRBJ2-7; 8 positions match TRBD1. The ends lost 3 bases at V and 7 bases at J; junction bases unmatched: 8. Germline V gene lookup returns CDR1 MNHEY and CDR2 SMNVEV (reference sequence). The CDR3 totals 14 residues. This CDR3 is CASSLRQGAIEQYF. The CDR3 DNA is TGTGCCAGCAGTTTGCGCCAGGGGGCGATTGAGCAGTACTTC.

The chain uses TRBV3-1 (or the pseudogene TRBV3-2) and TRBJ2-1, with TRBD2 identical over 9 bases. V gave up 8 bases and J gave up 15 bases; unmatched junction bases: 14. CDR1 is LGHDT and CDR2 is YNNKEL in the germline V gene (reference sequence). The CDR3 spans 13 residues. The CDR3 region has the DNA TGTGCCAGCGGGGCAGCGGGGGGCCCTAATCGGTTCTTC. It translates to CASGAAGGPNRFF.

This clone occurred a few times. The chain recombines TRBV19 with TRBJ1-2, with 8 bases lining up with TRBD1. The V gene's germline CDR1 is LNHDA and CDR2 SQIVND (reference sequence). The CDR3 loop spans 14 amino acids. V shed 3 bases and J 1 base; nucleotides not matched to a gene: 1. The CDR3 is CASSMGQDNYGYTF. The CDR3 region has the DNA TGTGCCAGTAGTATGGGACAGGATAACTATGGCTACACCTTC.

The chain is built from TRBV6-5 and TRBJ1-1; 9 bases fit TRBD1. The CDR3 is made up of 15 amino acids. V was pared by 5 bases and J by 1 base, with 5 bases of the junction left unmatched. Germline values: CDR1 MNHEY, CDR2 SVGAGI. The CDR3: CASSKQQGANTEAFF. CDR3 sequence (DNA): TGTGCCAGCAGTAAGCAACAGGGGGCGAACACTGAAGCTTTCTTT.

The genes are TRBV6-2 or TRBV6-3 and TRBJ1-1; no clear D. Germline V gives CDR1 MNHEY, CDR2 SVGEGT. The CDR3 is 16 amino acids. The ends were cut back, 2 bases at V and 1 base at J, with 14 bases in the middle. This CDR3 is CASSYDPLLKNTEAFF. In nucleotides, the CDR3 is TGTGCCAGCAGTTACGACCCGCTACTAAAGAACACTGAAGCTTTCTTT.

The rearrangement joins TRBV7-2 to TRBJ2-1; 11 nucleotides match TRBD2. CDR1 SGHTA and CDR2 FQGNSA come from the germline V gene. With V trimmed by 2 bases and J by 3 bases, 6 bases remained unmatched. The CDR3 extends over 17 amino acids. As DNA, the CDR3 is TGTGCCAGCAGCTTAAGGTCTAGCGGGGGGTTCTACAATGAGCAGTTCTTC. Encoded protein: CASSLRSSGGFYNEQFF.

This clone has only one observation. CDR3 DNA sequence: TGTGCCAGCGGACCGGGCGGGGGGGCCGTCCACGAGCAGTACTTC. Translated, it gives CASGPGGGAVHEQYF. The chain uses TRBV7-9 and TRBJ2-7, with 9 bases lining up with TRBD2. Per germline, CDR1 SEHNR and CDR2 FQNEAQ (reference sequence). The CDR3 sequence is 15 residues long. The trim removed 8 bases at V and 5 bases at J, leaving 13 bases unmatched.

The chain combines TRBV7-9 with TRBJ2-5; 7 positions agree with TRBD2. This CDR3 spans 15 amino acids. J gave up 7 bases and V 1 base, and 9 bases lay outside the gene matches. Germline CDR1 reads SEHNR; CDR2 reads FQNEAQ (reference sequence). The CDR3 here is CASSLVFPPGGTQYF. The CDR3, as DNA: TGTGCCAGCAGCTTAGTGTTTCCCCCGGGGGGGACCCAGTACTTC.

This chain links TRBV7-8 with TRBJ1-5; TRBD1 aligns across 8 bases. The CDR3 covers 16 residues. Germline V gene sequence: CDR1 SGHVS, CDR2 FQNEAQ. V lost 4 bases, J lost 1 base, and 6 bases stayed unmatched. The CDR3 spells CASSSTGVGSNQPQHF. The CDR3 DNA is TGTGCCAGCAGCTCGACAGGGGTCGGAAGCAATCAGCCCCAGCATTTT.

This clone was counted once. The chain has TRBV5-6 and TRBJ2-3; 7 nucleotides align to TRBD1. CDR1 SGHDT and CDR2 YYEEEE come from the germline V gene. The V and J ends lost 4 bases and 3 bases, in that order; junction bases with no gene match: 8. The CDR3 sequence is 15 residues long. CDR3 region: CASSQMTGSTDTQYF. As DNA, the CDR3 is TGTGCCAGCAGCCAAATGACAGGGTCGACAGATACGCAGTATTTT.